The clone carrying this T cell receptor beta chain was picked up a small number of times. With V trimmed by 7 bases and J by 4 bases, 4 bases remained unmatched. Per germline, CDR1 MNHNY and CDR2 SVGAGI (reference sequence). The CDR3 is made up of 13 amino acids. This record comes from a study of shared clonotypes between healthy human individuals. This table comes from immunoSEQ multiplex PCR, and its TCRdb copy is limited to in-frame clones, with some not included. The sample yields 950,000 to 1,100,000 clones, about 76% seen once. Sequenced sample: memory CD4+ T cells sorted from blood. Subset reported: CD45RA-negative fraction. This sequence was found in a man younger than 30 in good health. The chain joins TRBV6-6 to TRBJ2-5; 9 bases align to TRBD1. DNA for the CDR3: TGTGCCAGCACCCGACAGGGGGGAGAGACCCAGTACTTC. Amino acids: CASTRQGGETQYF.